Listed below are T cell receptor beta chains from one sample, sequenced in a study of early T cells in non-severe SARS-CoV-2 infection. TCRdb passed the 5' RACE reads through MiXCR, listing each CDR3 protein once. The table shows around 83,000 distinct CDR3 sequences, with roughly 12% occurring only once. Sequencing used whole blood, obtained at baseline. These receptor sequences come from an adult who was a healthcare worker with PCR-confirmed SARS-CoV-2 infection or an uninfected control (not recorded which). The CDR3 runs from the conserved cysteine through the conserved F or W. Fields, in order: D gene, J gene, clone size, V gene, CDR3 protein, CDR3 DNA. A D gene is named only where the DNA matches it firmly. Clone size is stated in some rows and not others, as once, few, many or a class when expanded.

d_call: NA
j_call: TRBJ1-1
clone_size: few
v_call: TRBV28
cdr3_aa: CASSLMNTEAFF
cdr3_nt: TGTGCCAGCAGTTTAATGAACACTGAAGCTTTCTTT

d_call: NA
j_call: TRBJ2-4
clone_size: many
v_call: TRBV12-3/TRBV12-4
cdr3_aa: CASSLVGGRNIQYF
cdr3_nt: TGTGCCAGCAGTTTAGTTGGGGGGCGGAACATTCAGTACTTC

d_call: TRBD1
j_call: TRBJ1-2
clone_size: many
v_call: TRBV18
cdr3_aa: CASSSDRGNYGYTF
cdr3_nt: TGTGCCAGCTCATCCGACAGGGGGAACTATGGCTACACCTTC

d_call: NA
j_call: TRBJ2-1
clone_size: many
v_call: TRBV4-1
cdr3_aa: CASSQDQSRFGNEQFF
cdr3_nt: TGCGCCAGCAGCCAAGATCAATCTAGATTTGGGAATGAGCAGTTCTTC

d_call: TRBD2
j_call: TRBJ2-2
clone_size: NA
v_call: TRBV5-1
cdr3_aa: CASSWGLRLAPGELFF
cdr3_nt: TGCGCCAGCAGCTGGGGTTTGAGACTAGCCCCCGGGGAGCTGTTTTTT

d_call: NA
j_call: TRBJ2-3
clone_size: many
v_call: TRBV7-3
cdr3_aa: CASSFGYTDTQYF
cdr3_nt: TGTGCCAGCAGCTTCGGGTACACAGATACGCAGTATTTT

d_call: NA
j_call: TRBJ2-7
clone_size: medium-sized
v_call: TRBV27
cdr3_aa: CASSSRSEQYF
cdr3_nt: TGTGCCAGCAGCTCCCGCTCGGAGCAGTACTTC

d_call: TRBD2
j_call: TRBJ2-3
clone_size: few
v_call: TRBV20-1
cdr3_aa: CSARAGGVADTQYF
cdr3_nt: TGCAGTGCTAGAGCGGGGGGGGTAGCAGATACGCAGTATTTT

d_call: NA
j_call: TRBJ1-4
clone_size: NA
v_call: TRBV6-6
cdr3_aa: CASTYGATNEKLFF
cdr3_nt: TGTGCCAGCACTTACGGTGCAACTAATGAAAAACTGTTTTTT

d_call: NA
j_call: TRBJ2-7
clone_size: few
v_call: TRBV7-2
cdr3_aa: CASSLAQSSYEQYF
cdr3_nt: TGTGCCAGCAGCTTAGCCCAGTCCTCCTACGAGCAGTACTTC

d_call: NA
j_call: TRBJ2-1
clone_size: NA
v_call: TRBV2
cdr3_aa: CASSETGTLYNEQFF
cdr3_nt: TGTGCCAGCAGCGAAACAGGGACCCTTTACAATGAGCAGTTCTTC

d_call: NA
j_call: TRBJ1-2
clone_size: many
v_call: TRBV5-1
cdr3_aa: CASTLERESGYTF
cdr3_nt: TGCGCCAGCACCCTGGAGAGGGAGTCTGGCTACACCTTC

d_call: NA
j_call: TRBJ2-7
clone_size: few
v_call: TRBV11-2
cdr3_aa: CASSLNPGQAYEQYF
cdr3_nt: TGTGCCAGCAGCTTAAATCCGGGACAAGCCTACGAGCAGTACTTC

d_call: NA
j_call: TRBJ2-3
clone_size: many
v_call: TRBV6-6
cdr3_aa: CASSYSYSTDTQYF
cdr3_nt: TGTGCCAGCAGTTACTCCTACTCCACAGATACGCAGTATTTT

d_call: NA
j_call: TRBJ2-3
clone_size: NA
v_call: TRBV7-8
cdr3_aa: CASSLELGVWRGRTDTQYF
cdr3_nt: TGTGCCAGCAGCTTAGAATTGGGGGTGTGGCGGGGGCGCACAGATACGCAGTATTTT

d_call: TRBD1
j_call: TRBJ2-3
clone_size: many
v_call: TRBV11-2
cdr3_aa: CASSLTGGDTQYF
cdr3_nt: TGTGCCAGCAGCTTGACAGGGGGAGATACGCAGTATTTT

d_call: NA
j_call: TRBJ2-7
clone_size: many
v_call: TRBV5-1
cdr3_aa: CASSHGQYEQYF
cdr3_nt: TGCGCCAGCAGCCATGGACAGTACGAGCAGTACTTC

d_call: TRBD2
j_call: TRBJ2-1
clone_size: NA
v_call: TRBV24-1
cdr3_aa: CATSDTSGSYNEQFF
cdr3_nt: TGTGCCACCAGTGATACTAGCGGGTCCTACAATGAGCAGTTCTTC

d_call: NA
j_call: TRBJ2-1
clone_size: NA
v_call: TRBV21-1
cdr3_aa: CAMRPGVAGVPYNEQFF
cdr3_nt: TGTGCCATGCGGCCAGGGGTAGCGGGAGTCCCCTACAATGAGCAGTTCTTC

d_call: NA
j_call: TRBJ2-3
clone_size: few
v_call: TRBV29-1
cdr3_aa: CSVRDTDTQYF
cdr3_nt: TGCAGCGTTCGGGACACGGATACGCAGTATTTT

d_call: TRBD1
j_call: TRBJ1-1
clone_size: NA
v_call: TRBV27
cdr3_aa: CASSLSPGTVTEAFF
cdr3_nt: TGTGCCAGCAGTTTATCTCCCGGGACAGTGACCGAAGCTTTCTTT

d_call: TRBD2
j_call: TRBJ2-3
clone_size: NA
v_call: TRBV5-4
cdr3_aa: CASSNPGVAGGPPDTQYF
cdr3_nt: TGTGCCAGCAGCAACCCAGGCGTGGCGGGAGGGCCTCCAGATACGCAGTATTTT

d_call: TRBD1
j_call: TRBJ2-7
clone_size: few
v_call: TRBV29-1
cdr3_aa: CSVVWDRDYEQYF
cdr3_nt: TGCAGCGTTGTGTGGGACAGGGACTACGAGCAGTACTTC

d_call: NA
j_call: TRBJ1-1
clone_size: many
v_call: TRBV5-1
cdr3_aa: CASSTGDTEAFF
cdr3_nt: TGCGCCAGCAGCACGGGGGACACTGAAGCTTTCTTT

d_call: TRBD1
j_call: TRBJ2-6
clone_size: NA
v_call: TRBV5-5
cdr3_aa: CASSPGQASSGANVLTF
cdr3_nt: TGTGCCAGCAGCCCCGGACAGGCGAGCTCTGGGGCCAACGTCCTGACTTTC

d_call: TRBD1
j_call: TRBJ2-7
clone_size: many
v_call: TRBV29-1
cdr3_aa: CSVGGQGGEQYF
cdr3_nt: TGCAGCGTTGGGGGACAGGGAGGCGAGCAGTACTTC

d_call: NA
j_call: TRBJ2-7
clone_size: few
v_call: TRBV4-2
cdr3_aa: CASSQGGGPTYEQYF
cdr3_nt: TGTGCCAGCAGCCAAGGTGGGGGGCCCACCTACGAGCAGTACTTC

d_call: TRBD1
j_call: TRBJ2-3
clone_size: many
v_call: TRBV9
cdr3_aa: CASSVEGQPSTDTQYF
cdr3_nt: TGTGCCAGCAGCGTAGAGGGACAGCCTAGCACAGATACGCAGTATTTT

d_call: NA
j_call: TRBJ2-2
clone_size: NA
v_call: TRBV24-1
cdr3_aa: CATRAGSRTGELFF
cdr3_nt: TGTGCCACCCGGGCTGGCTCGCGGACCGGGGAGCTGTTTTTT